The following is a T cell receptor beta chain sequence with its context. The antigen is unknown. The sample belongs to a study of monozygotic twins with inflammatory bowel disease. Study results and limitations: The study found lower TCRbeta diversity (inverse Simpson) in IBD patients than in healthy co-twins. Since immunosuppressive treatments differed, patient repertoires may have gained added variability.

Whole blood without T cell sorting served as the source of isolated total RNA. For each CDR3 protein, TCRdb gives one entry from its re-call of the 5' RACE reads, without DNA. The sample has around 140,000 distinct CDR3 sequences. The length of the CDR3 is 16 residues. Germline loops: CDR1 MNHNS, CDR2 SASEGT. Sequencing was done on a sample of blood. This sequence joins TRBV6-1 and TRBJ2-1; TCRdb proposes TRBD1, but this gene call is untestable without DNA. This sequence was found in a human donor with ulcerative colitis or Crohn's disease, or a healthy co-twin of an affected twin (not recorded which). The CDR3 protein is CASNAHPQGALSKQFF.